Following are 28 T cell receptor beta chains from one sample sequenced in a study of CD8 T cells in ankylosing spondylitis. Overall study findings and caveats: Seven to nine highly homologous variants made up a TCR beta motif, and this motif appeared characteristic of ankylosing spondylitis blood.

For these receptors, no antigen is known. TCRdb re-called the 5' RACE reads with MiXCR, one entry per CDR3 protein. The profile shows about 330,000 distinct CDR3 sequences, roughly 8% of them singletons. The specimen sequenced was blood, either unsorted or a sorted T cell fraction (not recorded which). Every receptor here comes from a male donor with ankylosing spondylitis.

This chain links TRBV10-3 with TRBJ2-2; D assignment may be TRBD1 or TRBD2 (5 bases each). Germline lookup yields CDR1 ENHRY and CDR2 SYGVKD. With 8 bases removed from V and 0 bases from J, the gap between germline ends came to 10 bases. There are 14 residues in the CDR3. CDR3 DNA sequence: TGTGCCATCGAGAGGGGAACGAACACCGGGGAGCTGTTTTTT. Protein: CAIERGTNTGELFF.

This clonotype was seen repeatedly, ten times or more. The chain joins TRBV6-1 to TRBJ1-2; D remains unclear. This CDR3 contains 14 residues. The germline V gene encodes CDR1 MNHNS and CDR2 SASEGT. The germline V and J ends were trimmed by 0 bases and 8 bases, with 13 bases remaining between them. The chain's CDR3 is CASSEANRGYGYTF. In DNA, the CDR3 is TGTGCCAGCAGTGAAGCGAACAGAGGCTACGGCTACACCTTC.

The chain couples TRBV5-1 to TRBJ1-4, with no clear D. The CDR3 has 14 residues. Germline assignment: CDR1 SGHRS and CDR2 YFSETQ. With 2 bases removed from V and 0 bases from J, the gap between germline ends came to 5 bases. The chain's CDR3 is CASSFGSTNEKLFF. In DNA, the CDR3 is TGCGCCAGCAGCTTCGGTTCAACTAATGAAAAACTGTTTTTT.

V is TRBV20-1 and J is TRBJ2-2, with 11 bases fitting TRBD2. Germline values: CDR1 DFQATT, CDR2 SNEGSKA (reference sequence). CDR3 length: 18 amino acids. V lost 5 bases to trimming and J lost 1 base; unmatched junction nucleotides: 12. The CDR3 sequence: CSARPIAGGLMNTGELFF. The CDR3 coding sequence is TGCAGTGCTCGCCCAATAGCGGGAGGGCTCATGAACACCGGGGAGCTGTTTTTT.

This clonotype appeared many times. The chain is built from TRBV28 and TRBJ2-7; D not resolved. Germline V gene data show CDR1 as MDHEN and CDR2 as SYDVKM. V lost 5 bases and J lost 4, with 12 bases in between. CDR3 size: 13 residues. The CDR3 spells CASSRQVVYEQYF. The CDR3 bases are TGTGCCAGCAGTCGGCAGGTGGTATACGAGCAGTACTTC.

The chain uses TRBV7-3 and TRBJ2-2; 7 bases are a match to TRBD2. The trim removed 1 base at V and 0 bases at J, leaving 2 bases unmatched. This CDR3 is 16 amino acids long. Germline V gene lookup returns CDR1 SGHTA and CDR2 FQGTGA. CDR3 loop: CASSLRGGTNTGELFF. Here the CDR3 DNA reads TGTGCCAGCAGCTTAAGGGGGGGGACGAACACCGGGGAGCTGTTTTTT.

J is TRBJ2-3 and V is TRBV29-1; no reliable D call. Trimming removed 3 bases at V and 0 bases at J, with 10 bases between. The CDR3 consists of 14 residues. CDR1 and CDR2 (germline): SQVTM, ANQGSEA. The CDR3 here is CSVDWEKSTDTQYF. The DNA of the CDR3 is TGCAGCGTTGATTGGGAAAAAAGCACAGATACGCAGTATTTT.

This chain joins TRBV20-1 and TRBJ2-1, with TRBD2 matching 10 bases. CDR3 size: 14 residues. From germline, CDR1 is DFQATT and CDR2 SNEGSKA (reference sequence). The junction had 6 bases not matched to a gene; V was cut back by 6 bases and J by 4 bases. CDR3 protein: CSALRAGGYNEQFF. Here the CDR3 DNA reads TGCAGTGCCCTCCGAGCGGGAGGGTACAATGAGCAGTTCTTC.

This clonotype was observed a few times. The rearrangement joins TRBV7-9 to TRBJ2-3; 14 nucleotides line up with TRBD2. CDR1 is SEHNR and CDR2 is FQNEAQ in the germline V gene (reference sequence). J gave up 6 bases and V 2 bases, and 7 bases lay outside the gene matches. The CDR3 consists of 17 residues. The CDR3 DNA sequence: TGTGCCAGCAGCTTAATGGGACTAGCGGGAGTTAGCGATACGCAGTATTTT. Translation: CASSLMGLAGVSDTQYF. Based on the CDR3 plus reference TRBV7-9 and TRBJ2-3, the full variable domain is DTGVSQNPRHKITKRGQNVTFRCDPISEHNRLYWYRQTLGQGPEFLTYFQNEAQLEKSRLLSDRFSAERPKGSFSTLEIQRTEQGDSAMYLCASSLMGLAGVSDTQYFGPGTRLTVL.

This clonotype was seen repeatedly, ten times or more. The chain recombines TRBV7-8 with TRBJ1-4; 8 bases line up with TRBD1. Germline CDR1 SGHVS, CDR2 FQNEAQ. Trimming cost V 2 bases and J 3 bases; bases outside gene matches: 8. The CDR3 spans 17 residues. Here the CDR3 reads CASSLWSRGPPNEKLFF. The CDR3 DNA is TGTGCCAGCAGCTTATGGTCCAGGGGGCCTCCTAATGAAAAACTGTTTTTT.

V and J are TRBV4-3 and TRBJ2-1; D not certain. Trimming shortened V by 1 base and J by 0 bases, and 7 bases separated the two germline ends. The CDR3 has 15 amino acids. The germline V gene has CDR1 LGHNA and CDR2 YSLEER. CDR3 amino acids: CASSQGESSYNEQFF. The CDR3 nucleotides read TGCGCCAGCAGCCAAGGCGAGAGCTCCTACAATGAGCAGTTCTTC.

This clonotype was detected only a few times. This chain uses TRBV4-1 with TRBJ2-1; unclear D gene. The V gene lost 1 base and the J gene lost 6 bases, with 16 bases spanning the gap. Looked up from germline, CDR1 is MGHRA and CDR2 is YSYEKL. The CDR3 is 16 amino acids. The CDR3 here is CASSQGRGRYPNEQFF. The CDR3 DNA follows: TGCGCCAGCAGCCAAGGACGAGGCAGGTACCCCAATGAGCAGTTCTTC.

The chain joins TRBV9 to TRBJ2-1; the D gene is possibly TRBD2 (5 bases). Germline CDR1 reads SGDLS; CDR2 reads YYNGEE. The CDR3 is 14 amino acids. Deletions cut 2 bases from V and 8 bases from J, with 14 bases between. The CDR3 sequence is CASSVVGATHEQFF. The CDR3 DNA reads as TGTGCCAGCAGCGTCGTGGGAGCAACCCATGAGCAGTTCTTC.

The V and J genes are TRBV6-1 and TRBJ2-6; D may be TRBD2 (6 bases). The CDR3 contains 17 residues. Germline V lookup: CDR1 MNHNS, CDR2 SASEGT. The V end lost 0 bases, the J end lost 0 bases, and 9 bases lay between the germline ends. As DNA, the CDR3 is TGTGCCAGCAGTGAAGCGCTGGGAGGCTCTGGGGCCAACGTCCTGACTTTC. Protein: CASSEALGGSGANVLTF.

The table lists this clonotype with many counts. The V and J genes are TRBV6-2 or TRBV6-3 and TRBJ2-5; D is undetermined. The ends were cut back, 0 bases at V and 0 bases at J, with 5 bases in the middle. The CDR3 is 14 amino acids. In germline, CDR1 is MNHEY, CDR2 SVGEGT. This chain's CDR3 is CASSYSENQETQYF. The CDR3 nucleotides read TGTGCCAGCAGTTACTCTGAGAACCAAGAGACCCAGTACTTC.

This clonotype was picked up many times. The chain joins TRBV19 to TRBJ2-1; D assignment may be TRBD1 or TRBD2 (5 bases each). This CDR3 comprises 12 residues. Germline V gives CDR1 LNHDA, CDR2 SQIVND (reference sequence). Trimming cost V 3 bases and J 10 bases, with 10 bases left between them. The CDR3 DNA reads as TGTGCCAGTAGTATCGGGACGGGGGAGCAGTTCTTC. It is translated as CASSIGTGEQFF.

This clonotype was picked up many times. The genes are TRBV29-1 and TRBJ1-2; D unclear. Trimming left V 3 bases short and J 4 bases short, with 15 bases between. The CDR3 sequence is 14 residues long. Germline-derived CDR1 and CDR2 are SQVTM and ANQGSEA. The CDR3 sequence: CSVDYRAAIYGYTF. The CDR3 DNA reads as TGCAGCGTTGATTATAGGGCAGCCATCTATGGCTACACCTTC.

Comment on this clonotype: This clone may be a read error of a much larger clone one base away. The chain carries TRBV3-1 and TRBJ2-7; TRBD2 is a possible D gene (6 bases). This CDR3 has 14 amino acids. In germline, CDR1 is LGHDT, CDR2 YNNKEL (reference sequence). The CDR3, as DNA: TGTGCCGGCAGCCAAGGGAGGTCGAGTTACGAGCAGTACTTC. It encodes CAGSQGRSSYEQYF.

This clonotype was counted a few times. The rearrangement joins TRBV15 to TRBJ2-4; D perhaps matches TRBD2 (6 bases). Germline loops: CDR1 LNHNV, CDR2 YYDKDF (reference sequence). The germline V and J ends were trimmed by 5 bases and 2 bases, with 7 bases remaining between them. This CDR3 has 13 residues. The CDR3 DNA reads TGTGCCACCAGCCGGGAGACCAAAAACATTCAGTACTTC. Translating it yields CATSRETKNIQYF.

Remarks on this clonotype: A single base separates this from a much larger clone, so it may be a read error. V gene TRBV18 combines with J gene TRBJ1-1, with D uncertain. Trimming removed 2 bases from V and 6 bases from J, with 13 bases in between. Germline V gene sequence: CDR1 KGHSH, CDR2 LQKENI. The CDR3 loop spans 14 amino acids. The CDR3 loop reads CASSPGGVSAEAFF. DNA for the CDR3: TGTGCCAGCTCACCAGGCGGGGTGAGCGCTGAAGCTTTCTTT.

This clonotype has a count of ten or more. V is TRBV29-1 and J is TRBJ2-5; the D is unclear. Germline V gene sequence: CDR1 SQVTM, CDR2 ANQGSEA. Trimming stripped 0 bases from V and 5 bases from J, with 4 bases between. The CDR3 sequence is 11 residues long. The CDR3 nucleotides read TGCAGCGTTGAAGATCAGGAGACCCAGTACTTC. It encodes CSVEDQETQYF.

J is TRBJ1-5 and V is TRBV3-1, with D hard to call. The CDR3 spans 14 residues. V gave up 5 bases and J gave up 7 bases, with 15 bases separating them. From germline, CDR1 is LGHDT and CDR2 YNNKEL (reference sequence). DNA of the CDR3: TGTGCCAGCAGCTCCGACGGGCTCAGCCAGCCCCAGCATTTT. Amino acids: CASSSDGLSQPQHF.

This clonotype was picked up a small number of times. This chain connects TRBV9 to TRBJ2-6; the D gene is possibly TRBD1 (5 bases). Germline CDR1 SGDLS, CDR2 YYNGEE. CDR3 length: 17 amino acids. V was cut by 0 bases and J by 5 bases, with 15 bases left in between. DNA for the CDR3: TGTGCCAGCAGCGTAGGGGGCTCCCGGCGATGGGCCAACGTCCTGACTTTC. This sequence encodes CASSVGGSRRWANVLTF.

The chain recombines TRBV27 with TRBJ2-1; D is ambiguous. The CDR3 loop spans 18 amino acids. Germline values: CDR1 MNHEY, CDR2 SMNVEV (reference sequence). The V and J ends lost 0 bases and 0 bases respectively, with 15 bases between them. CDR3 DNA sequence: TGTGCCAGCAGTTTATCGCGTCGGACCGGTAGCTCCTACAATGAGCAGTTCTTC. It encodes CASSLSRRTGSSYNEQFF.

This clonotype was observed a few times. V is TRBV20-1 and J is TRBJ2-1; the match to TRBD2 covers 10 bases. CDR3 length equals 13 residues. V shed 6 bases and J 9 bases; nucleotides not matched to a gene: 8. Germline values: CDR1 DFQATT, CDR2 SNEGSKA (reference sequence). CDR3 DNA sequence: TGCAGTGCGCCGGGACTAGCGAGTACTGAGCAGTTCTTC. Its translation: CSAPGLASTEQFF.

This clonotype was seen repeatedly, ten times or more. The V gene is TRBV29-1, the J gene TRBJ2-7; D gene ambiguous. Trimming cost V 6 bases and J 4 bases, with 13 bases left between them. Germline loops: CDR1 SQVTM, CDR2 ANQGSEA. The CDR3 loop spans 12 amino acids. CDR3 coding DNA: TGCAGCGTGTCGGGCGTTCTTTACGAGCAGTACTTC. It is translated as CSVSGVLYEQYF.

Many counts were recorded for this clonotype. The CDR3 region is CASSLFGTSAFTGELFF. For the CDR3, the DNA is TGTGCCAGCAGTTTATTTGGGACTAGCGCATTCACCGGGGAGCTGTTTTTT. The chain has TRBV27 and TRBJ2-2; 10 bases align to TRBD2. V trimming: 1 base; J trimming: 4 bases; junction bases outside the gene matches: 6. Germline V gene data show CDR1 as MNHEY and CDR2 as SMNVEV (reference sequence). This CDR3 spans 17 amino acids.

The chain uses TRBV20-1 and TRBJ1-1; D is unresolved. V was trimmed by 6 bases and J by 4 bases, leaving 15 bases between them. The germline CDR1 and CDR2 sequences are DFQATT and SNEGSKA (reference sequence). CDR3 length: 13 residues. The CDR3 sequence is CSAQRRVGTEAFF. As DNA, the CDR3 is TGCAGTGCCCAAAGGCGCGTGGGCACTGAAGCTTTCTTT.